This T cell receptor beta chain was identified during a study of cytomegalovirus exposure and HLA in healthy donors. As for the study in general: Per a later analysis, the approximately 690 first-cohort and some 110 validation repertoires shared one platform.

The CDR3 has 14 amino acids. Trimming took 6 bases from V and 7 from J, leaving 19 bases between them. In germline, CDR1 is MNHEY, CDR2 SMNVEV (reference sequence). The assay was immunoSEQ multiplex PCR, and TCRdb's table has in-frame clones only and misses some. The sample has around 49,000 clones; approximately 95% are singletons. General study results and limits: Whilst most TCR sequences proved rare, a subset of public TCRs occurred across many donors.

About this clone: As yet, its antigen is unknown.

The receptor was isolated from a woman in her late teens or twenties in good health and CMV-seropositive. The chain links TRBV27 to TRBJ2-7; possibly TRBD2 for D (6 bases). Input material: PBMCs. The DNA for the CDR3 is TGTGCCAGCAGCTGGGGGACCCCAGGAGGGGAGCAGTACTTC. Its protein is CASSWGTPGGEQYF.